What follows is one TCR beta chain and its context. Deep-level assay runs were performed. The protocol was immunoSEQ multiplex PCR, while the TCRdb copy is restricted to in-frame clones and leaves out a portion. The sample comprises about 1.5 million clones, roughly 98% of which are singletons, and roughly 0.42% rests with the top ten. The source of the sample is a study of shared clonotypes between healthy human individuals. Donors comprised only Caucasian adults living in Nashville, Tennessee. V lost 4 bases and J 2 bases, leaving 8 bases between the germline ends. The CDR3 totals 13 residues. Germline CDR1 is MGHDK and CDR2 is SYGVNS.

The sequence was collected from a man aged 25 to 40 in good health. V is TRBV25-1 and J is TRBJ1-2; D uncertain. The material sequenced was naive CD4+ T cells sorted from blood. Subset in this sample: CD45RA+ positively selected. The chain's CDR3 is CASSVLGNYGYTF. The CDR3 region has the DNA TGTGCCAGCAGTGTTTTGGGGAACTATGGCTACACCTTC.